The next 18 T cell receptor beta chains were all read from a single sample in a study of blood T cell repertoires in COVID-19. Assay used: immunoSEQ multiplex PCR; TCRdb lists only in-frame clones, some missing. The sample includes under 250,000 clones, about nine tenths seen only once; the top ten take 0.83%. The sample comprised peripheral blood. Receptors originate from a man younger than 45 with COVID-19, enrolled during active disease.

V and J are TRBV10-1 and TRBJ2-3, with no clear D. This CDR3 contains 14 residues. Trimming left V 2 bases short and J 3 bases short, with 9 bases between. Germline V lookup: CDR1 WNHNN, CDR2 SYGVQD (reference sequence). DNA for the CDR3: TGCGCCAGCAGTGAGAGTGGAGTTACAGATACGCAGTATTTT. Its protein is CASSESGVTDTQYF.

The rearrangement links TRBV11-1 to TRBJ2-7; D is perhaps TRBD1 (6 bases). Germline V gene sequence: CDR1 SGHAT, CDR2 FQDESV (reference sequence). This CDR3 has 15 amino acids. The germline V and J ends were trimmed by 1 base and 0 bases, with 10 bases remaining between them. The CDR3 region is CASSLGTAISYEQYF. The CDR3 DNA sequence: TGTGCCAGCAGCTTAGGGACAGCAATCTCCTACGAGCAGTACTTC.

The V and J genes are TRBV18 and TRBJ2-1, with D perhaps matching TRBD2 (5 bases). CDR3 size: 14 residues. The V and J ends lost 3 bases and 10 bases respectively, with 16 bases between them. Looked up from germline, CDR1 is KGHSH and CDR2 is LQKENI. CDR3 nucleotides: TGTGCCAGCTCACCCTTAAAGGTTCCGGGGGAGCAGTTCTTC. This gives the protein CASSPLKVPGEQFF.

In DNA, the CDR3 is TGTGCCAGCAGCTTGCCGTCGGGGTATGGCTACACCTTC. Translation: CASSLPSGYGYTF. The rearrangement uses TRBV5-4 and TRBJ1-2; D gene unclear. Trimming left V 1 base short and J 5 bases short, with 9 bases between. The CDR3 has 13 amino acids. Germline V gene lookup returns CDR1 SGHNT and CDR2 YYREEE (reference sequence). The full variable domain, rest sourced from reference TRBV5-4 and TRBJ1-2, is ETGVTQSPTHLIKTRGQQVTLRCSSQSGHNTVSWYQQALGQGPQFIFQYYREEENGRGNFPPRFSGLQFPNYSSELNVNALELDDSALYLCASSLPSGYGYTFGSGTRLTVV.

The genes are TRBV2 and TRBJ1-3, with D tentatively TRBD1 (5 bases). The V gene's germline CDR1 is SNHLY and CDR2 FYNNEI. This CDR3 is built from 14 residues. Deletions cut 5 bases from V and 4 bases from J, with 12 bases between. The CDR3 DNA is TGTGCCAGCAGTAGTTCGGGGGGAGGAAACACCATATATTTT. Its translation: CASSSSGGGNTIYF.

The DNA of the CDR3 is TGTGCCAGCAGTAGAACCGGGACAGGGGACTATGGCTACACCTTC. Its translation: CASSRTGTGDYGYTF. The rearrangement uses TRBV6-5 and TRBJ1-2; 10 bases map to TRBD1. J lost 3 bases, V lost 5 bases, and 6 bases had no gene match. CDR3 size: 15 residues. The germline V gene has CDR1 MNHEY and CDR2 SVGAGI.

This rearrangement joins TRBV18 to TRBJ2-7; D may be TRBD1 (5 bases). V was shortened by 6 bases and J by 7 bases, with 28 bases between the two germline ends. CDR3 length equals 17 residues. The germline gives CDR1 KGHSH, CDR2 LQKENI. CDR3 loop: CASSTRVVTAKFDEQYF. Here the CDR3 DNA reads TGTGCCAGCTCCACCAGGGTAGTAACAGCTAAGTTTGATGAGCAGTACTTC. The full variable domain, completed using reference TRBV18 and TRBJ2-7, is NAGVMQNPRHLVRRRGQEARLRCSPMKGHSHVYWYRQLPEEGLKFMVYLQKENIIDESGMPKERFSAEFPKEGPSILRIQQVVRGDSAAYFCASSTRVVTAKFDEQYFGPGTRLTVT.

The gene calls are TRBV6-5 and TRBJ1-1; 8 bases are shared with TRBD1. With 2 bases clipped from V and 4 bases from J, the junction kept 3 bases outside the gene matches. The CDR3 contains 14 residues. Germline CDR1 MNHEY, CDR2 SVGAGI. The CDR3: CASSYGQGVTEAFF. The CDR3 nucleotides are TGTGCCAGCAGTTACGGACAGGGTGTCACTGAAGCTTTCTTT.

The chain recombines TRBV5-1 with TRBJ2-1, with 9 bases matching TRBD2. The germline gives CDR1 SGHRS, CDR2 YFSETQ. The CDR3 has 14 residues. The junction had 8 bases not matched to a gene; V was cut back by 4 bases and J by 9 bases. CDR3 sequence reads: CASSDPGLASEQFF. The CDR3 nucleotides are TGCGCCAGCAGCGATCCGGGACTAGCAAGTGAGCAGTTCTTC.

J is TRBJ2-2 and V is TRBV5-4, with a weak D call TRBD2 (6 bases). The CDR3 extends over 15 amino acids. Germline CDR1 SGHNT, CDR2 YYREEE (reference sequence). Trimming left V 4 bases short and J 0 bases short, with 10 bases between. This chain's CDR3 is CASSRTSTNTGELFF. DNA of the CDR3: TGTGCCAGCAGCCGTACTAGCACGAACACCGGGGAGCTGTTTTTT.

V and J are TRBV30 and TRBJ2-7; no firm D call. The CDR3 is 13 residues long. Trimming left V 6 bases short and J 3 bases short, with 15 bases between. Germline V gene sequence: CDR1 GTSNPN, CDR2 SVGIG (reference sequence). The CDR3 DNA sequence: TGTGCCTGCCTACAGTTTAAAGGCTACGAGCAGTACTTC. Translation gives CACLQFKGYEQYF.

J is TRBJ1-1 and V is TRBV25-1, with a possible D match to TRBD1 (6 bases). The CDR3 has 13 residues. V was pared by 2 bases and J by 7 bases, with 11 bases between. Germline lookup yields CDR1 MGHDK and CDR2 SYGVNS. CDR3 coding DNA: TGTGCCAGCAGTGAAGTGGGGGCGTTTGAAGCTTTCTTT. Residues: CASSEVGAFEAFF.

The chain uses TRBV2 and TRBJ1-3; a possible D gene is TRBD1 (5 bases). The CDR3 runs 18 residues. From germline, CDR1 is SNHLY and CDR2 FYNNEI. The germline V and J ends were trimmed by 0 bases and 2 bases, with 17 bases remaining between them. The CDR3 DNA follows: TGTGCCAGCAGTGAAGCGCGTTGGGAGGGGAAGGCTGGAAACACCATATATTTT. Translating it yields CASSEARWEGKAGNTIYF.

The genes are TRBV7-9 and TRBJ2-5, with D maybe TRBD2 (6 bases). The CDR3 loop spans 13 amino acids. Germline V lookup: CDR1 SEHNR, CDR2 FQNEAQ (reference sequence). The ends were cut back, 5 bases at V and 2 bases at J, with 9 bases in the middle. The CDR3 DNA reads as TGTGCCAGCAGCCCGGGACTGCAAGAGACCCAGTACTTC. This gives the protein CASSPGLQETQYF.

This chain links TRBV2 with TRBJ1-1; TRBD1 aligns across 9 bases. The CDR3 totals 14 residues. Germline CDR1 SNHLY, CDR2 FYNNEI. V lost 6 bases to trimming and J lost 4 bases; unmatched junction nucleotides: 6. The CDR3 sequence is CASRVQGAGTEAFF. The CDR3 DNA follows: TGTGCCAGCAGGGTACAGGGGGCAGGCACTGAAGCTTTCTTT.

This chain uses TRBV7-9 with TRBJ1-4; D unresolved. The germline gives CDR1 SEHNR, CDR2 FQNEAQ (reference sequence). Trimming shortened V by 1 base and J by 10 bases, and 10 bases separated the two germline ends. The CDR3 runs to 13 residues. DNA for the CDR3: TGTGCCAGCAGCTTAGATGGCGGGGTAAAACTGTTTTTT. Its protein product is CASSLDGGVKLFF. The full variable domain, rest sourced from reference TRBV7-9 and TRBJ1-4, is DTGVSQNPRHKITKRGQNVTFRCDPISEHNRLYWYRQTLGQGPEFLTYFQNEAQLEKSRLLSDRFSAERPKGSFSTLEIQRTEQGDSAMYLCASSLDGGVKLFFGSGTQLSVL.

The chain joins TRBV30 to TRBJ1-5; TRBD1 is a possible D gene (6 bases). Looked up from germline, CDR1 is GTSNPN and CDR2 is SVGIG (reference sequence). V lost 5 bases and J lost 6, with 14 bases in between. The CDR3 is 13 residues long. The CDR3 loop reads CAWGGGGIQPQHF. The DNA of the CDR3 is TGTGCCTGGGGGGGCGGGGGAATTCAGCCCCAGCATTTT.

V is TRBV11-2 and J is TRBJ1-4; D not certain. The CDR3 consists of 15 residues. Trimming removed 3 bases from V and 8 bases from J, with 16 bases in between. Germline CDR1 SGHAT, CDR2 FQNNGV. The chain's CDR3 is CASSFFLGEKEKLFF. Written as DNA, the CDR3 is TGTGCCAGCAGCTTCTTTCTTGGGGAGAAGGAAAAACTGTTTTTT.